One and the same sample provided the 20 T cell receptor beta chains below, sequenced in a study of blood T cell repertoires in COVID-19. The data were produced by immunoSEQ multiplex PCR, yet TCRdb's version contains in-frame clones alone and is incomplete. The sample consists of 490,000 or so clones, less than 90% of them appearing once. Sequences were obtained from PBMCs or T cells enriched from blood (not recorded which). The receptor source for this set is a woman aged 55-70 years who had recovered from COVID-19.

This clone was detected once. The chain carries TRBV11-2 and TRBJ1-6; D perhaps matches TRBD1 (6 bases). Germline CDR1 reads SGHAT; CDR2 reads FQNNGV. Trimming took off 5 bases at V and 9 bases at J, with 11 bases between the two ends. CDR3 length: 13 residues. CDR3 residues: CASSPGVGSPLHF. The CDR3 DNA follows: TGTGCCAGCAGCCCAGGGGTGGGTTCACCCCTCCACTTT.

This clone was counted a few times. This rearrangement joins TRBV5-1 to TRBJ2-7; 8 bases are shared with TRBD1. The germline gives CDR1 SGHRS, CDR2 YFSETQ. The CDR3 consists of 15 residues. With 0 bases clipped from V and 5 bases from J, the junction kept 7 bases outside the gene matches. CDR3 nucleotide sequence: TGCGCCAGCAGCTTGGTAGGCAGGGGGCTCGACGAGCAGTACTTC. This codes for CASSLVGRGLDEQYF.

This chain uses TRBV9 with TRBJ1-4, with D maybe TRBD1 (5 bases). Germline values: CDR1 SGDLS, CDR2 YYNGEE. The CDR3 loop spans 13 amino acids. V was cut by 6 bases and J by 6 bases, with 12 bases left in between. CDR3 in amino acids: CASKKTDDEKLFF. The CDR3, as DNA: TGTGCCAGCAAGAAGACAGACGATGAAAAACTGTTTTTT.

This chain uses TRBV27 with TRBJ1-1; no clear D gene. V dropped 5 bases and J dropped 11 bases, with 21 bases sitting between them. The CDR3 is 14 residues long. The germline V gene encodes CDR1 MNHEY and CDR2 SMNVEV (reference sequence). The CDR3 region is CASSPQKSGITAFF. The CDR3, as DNA: TGTGCCAGCAGTCCACAGAAGTCTGGCATAACTGCTTTCTTT.

V and J are TRBV19 and TRBJ2-7; weak D call: TRBD1 (7 bases). The CDR3 contains 14 residues. Trimming stripped 3 bases from V and 3 bases from J, with 12 bases between. Germline CDR1 and CDR2: LNHDA and SQIVND (reference sequence). CDR3 nucleotides: TGTGCCAGTAGTATGCGGGACAGCTACTACGAGCAGTACTTC. It translates to CASSMRDSYYEQYF.

The genes are TRBV5-1 and TRBJ1-2, with a weak D call TRBD1 (6 bases). Germline loops: CDR1 SGHRS, CDR2 YFSETQ. Trimming cost V 3 bases and J 1 base, with 16 bases left between them. The CDR3 covers 16 residues. CDR3 nucleotides: TGCGCCAGCAGCTCAGGGGACGGAGCTTTTAACTATGGCTACACCTTC. As protein: CASSSGDGAFNYGYTF.

V usage is TRBV11-2 and J usage is TRBJ1-6; TRBD1 is a possible D gene (6 bases). Trimming took 6 bases from V and 6 from J, leaving 12 bases between them. The CDR3 spans 14 residues. The V gene's germline CDR1 is SGHAT and CDR2 FQNNGV. Here the CDR3 DNA reads TGTGCCAGCAGATCTACAGGGTTTAATTCACCCCTCCACTTT. Its protein is CASRSTGFNSPLHF.

The chain has TRBV19 and TRBJ2-2; D might be TRBD1 (5 bases). The CDR3 spans 17 residues. Germline-derived CDR1 and CDR2 are LNHDA and SQIVND (reference sequence). The germline V and J ends were trimmed by 4 bases and 2 bases, with 17 bases remaining between them. CDR3 nucleotide sequence: TGTGCCAGTAGTAGCTTTCTTCGTCAGGGAAACACCGGGGAGCTGTTTTTT. It specifies CASSSFLRQGNTGELFF.

The chain uses TRBV6-5 and TRBJ2-7; weak D call: TRBD1 (6 bases). V lost 7 bases and J 6 bases, leaving 10 bases between the germline ends. Germline CDR1 reads MNHEY; CDR2 reads SVGAGI. This CDR3 is 11 amino acids long. The CDR3 is CASMGRGEQYV. The CDR3 DNA reads as TGTGCCAGCATGGGCAGGGGCGAGCAGTACGTC.

Points on this clone: At one of its ends the junction is not consistent with the germline gene, which may arise from a read error. This chain uses TRBV5-1 with TRBJ2-5; 14 nucleotides line up with TRBD2. Per the germline V gene, CDR1 is SGHRS and CDR2 is YFSETQ. The CDR3 runs to 15 residues. CDR3: CASSPGTSGGETQYF. The CDR3, as DNA: TGCGCTAGCAGCCCTGGGACTAGCGGGGGAGAGACCCAGTACTTC.

The rearrangement joins TRBV12-5 to TRBJ2-1; 8 nucleotides align to TRBD2. The CDR3 is 15 amino acids. CDR1 is LGHNT and CDR2 is FRNRAP in the germline V gene. V was pared by 3 bases and J by 6 bases, with 7 bases of the junction left unmatched. The CDR3 DNA reads TGTGCTAGTGGTTTCATGGGCGGGGGGTTCAATGAGCAGTTCTTC. Protein product: CASGFMGGGFNEQFF.

About this clone: The identical CDR3 is also encoded by other nucleotide sequences in the sample. The chain carries TRBV9 and TRBJ1-6; no clear D. The germline V gene has CDR1 SGDLS and CDR2 YYNGEE. With 0 bases removed from V and 9 bases from J, the gap between germline ends came to 10 bases. The CDR3 length is 14 residues. In DNA, the CDR3 is TGTGCCAGCAGCGTAGGGGTTACGGGTTCACCCCTCCACTTT. It yields the protein CASSVGVTGSPLHF.

In DNA, the CDR3 is TGTGCCAGCAGCTTACGAGGGGCCGGGACTACCACAGATACGCAGTATTTT. Its protein is CASSLRGAGTTTDTQYF. The genes are TRBV7-6 and TRBJ2-3; 7 bases map to TRBD2. CDR1 SGHVS and CDR2 FNYEAQ come from the germline V gene. V was pared by 2 bases and J by 2 bases, with 10 bases of the junction left unmatched. This CDR3 comprises 17 residues.

Concerning this clone itself: Other DNA sequences in this specimen translate into the identical CDR3. The rearrangement joins TRBV5-1 to TRBJ2-1; D is perhaps TRBD1 (6 bases). This CDR3 comprises 13 residues. Germline V lookup: CDR1 SGHRS, CDR2 YFSETQ. V was clipped by 0 bases and J by 5 bases, with 6 bases between them. As DNA, the CDR3 is TGCGCCAGCAGCTTGGGACAGGACAATGAGCAGTTCTTC. Translated, it gives CASSLGQDNEQFF.

The V and J genes are TRBV4-1 and TRBJ2-7; TRBD2 matches 7 bases. Germline values: CDR1 MGHRA, CDR2 YSYEKL. The CDR3 is 15 amino acids. Trimming removed 2 bases from V and 4 bases from J; junction bases left unmatched: 8. As DNA, the CDR3 is TGCGCCAGCAGCCAACCCGGGGAGGGCGGGTACGAGCAGTACTTC. This translates into CASSQPGEGGYEQYF.

The chain employs TRBV19 and TRBJ2-3, with TRBD1 matching 8 bases. This CDR3 spans 15 amino acids. Germline CDR1 LNHDA, CDR2 SQIVND (reference sequence). V was clipped by 5 bases and J by 2 bases; unmatched bases: 6. CDR3 sequence reads: CASSFRQGFTDTQYF. The CDR3 region has the DNA TGTGCCAGTAGTTTTCGACAGGGGTTCACAGATACGCAGTATTTT.

The rearrangement links TRBV28 to TRBJ2-5, with 10 bases matching TRBD1. The germline V gene encodes CDR1 MDHEN and CDR2 SYDVKM. CDR3 length equals 15 residues. Losses at the gene ends were 8 bases for V and 2 bases for J; bases not matched to a gene: 8. The CDR3 sequence: CASQDRGRSQETQYF. In nucleotides, the CDR3 is TGTGCCAGCCAGGACAGGGGGAGATCGCAAGAGACCCAGTACTTC.

This clone was picked up one time. The CDR3 sequence: CASSLRQGPSGANVLTF. CDR3 DNA sequence: TGTGCCAGCAGCTTAAGGCAGGGTCCCTCTGGGGCCAACGTCCTGACTTTC. The chain joins TRBV7-8 to TRBJ2-6; TRBD1 is a possible D gene (5 bases). This CDR3 is built from 17 residues. V was trimmed by 2 bases and J by 0 bases, leaving 11 bases between them. Germline V CDR1 and CDR2: SGHVS, FQNEAQ.

The chain joins TRBV11-2 to TRBJ2-7, with D unclear. The germline gives CDR1 SGHAT, CDR2 FQNNGV. The ends were cut back, 4 bases at V and 8 bases at J, with 9 bases in the middle. The CDR3 extends over 11 amino acids. As DNA, the CDR3 is TGTGCCAGCAGCTCCTTGTCTAAGCAGTACGTC. It yields the protein CASSSLSKQYV.

The rearrangement joins TRBV24-1 to TRBJ2-1; 9 positions agree with TRBD1. This CDR3 has 17 residues. The germline CDR1 and CDR2 sequences are KGHDR and SFDVKD. V lost 4 bases, J lost 0 bases, and 6 bases stayed unmatched. The CDR3 coding sequence is TGTGCCACCAGTGAGCCCGGGACAGGGAGCTCCTACAATGAGCAGTTCTTC. Its protein product is CATSEPGTGSSYNEQFF.